This TCR beta chain is drawn from a study of CD8+ T cells in alopecia areata. Germline-derived CDR1 and CDR2 are SGHRS and YFSETQ. The V and J ends lost 0 bases and 0 bases respectively, with 7 bases between them. The CDR3 length is 15 residues. About this clone: Antigen: not known.

Extracted RNA was reverse transcribed, and the resulting cDNA served as sequencing template. Sequenced by immunoSEQ multiplex PCR; TCRdb stores in-frame clones only, minus some. This sample has 100,000 to 130,000 clones; 84% occur once, and the top ten carry about 24%. The treatment: oral pan-JAK inhibitor, 5-10 mg twice daily. Isolation of CD4+ and CD8+ T cells from PBMCs was achieved by sorting. General observations from the study: Tofacitinib yielded significantly lower scalp clonality and fewer expanded CD8+ clones among the top 100.

The receptor's source is a human donor with alopecia areata. J is TRBJ2-1 and V is TRBV5-1; no clear D gene. The sequencing here drew on CD8+ T cells sorted from blood, taken at week 24, from a patient treated with tofacitinib. Here the CDR3 reads CASSLGFSSYNEQFF. Here the CDR3 DNA reads TGCGCCAGCAGCTTGGGGTTCAGCTCCTACAATGAGCAGTTCTTC.